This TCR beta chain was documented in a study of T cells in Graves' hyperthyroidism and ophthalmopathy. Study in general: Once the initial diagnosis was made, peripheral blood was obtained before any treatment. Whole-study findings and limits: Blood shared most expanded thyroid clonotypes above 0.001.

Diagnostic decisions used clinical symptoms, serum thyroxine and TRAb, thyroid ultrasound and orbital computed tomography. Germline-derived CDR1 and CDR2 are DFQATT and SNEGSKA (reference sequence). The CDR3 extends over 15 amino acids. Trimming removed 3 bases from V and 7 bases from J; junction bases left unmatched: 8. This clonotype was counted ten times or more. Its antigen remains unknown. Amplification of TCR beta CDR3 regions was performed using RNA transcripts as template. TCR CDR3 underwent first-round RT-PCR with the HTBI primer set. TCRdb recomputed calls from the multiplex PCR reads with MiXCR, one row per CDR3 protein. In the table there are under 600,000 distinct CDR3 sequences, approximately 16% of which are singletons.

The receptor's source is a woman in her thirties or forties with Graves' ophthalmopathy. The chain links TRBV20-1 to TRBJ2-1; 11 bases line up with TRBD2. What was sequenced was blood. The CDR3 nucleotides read TGCAGTGCTAGGACTAGCGGGGCAGGCAGGAATGAGCAGTTCTTC. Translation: CSARTSGAGRNEQFF.